This T cell receptor beta chain was retrieved from a study of shared clonotypes between healthy human individuals (dated by TCRdb to 2019 to 2021). Regarding the research as a whole: The cohort comprised a couple of women and a few men aged 18 to 49 years. For each donor, three plates each were used for CD4 naive and CD4 memory, two plates were used for CD8 naive, and one plate was used for CD8 memory. To increase sequencing depth and limit assay-specific biases, different laboratories used diverse techniques to prepare libraries and sequence TCR repertoires. To estimate repertoire size and how much clonotypes are shared between individuals, the study performed deep sequencing of blood TCR repertoires from about 5 healthy adults. Leukapheresis yielded between about 0.85 and 9 billion PBMCs per donor. Findings and caveats that apply to the study as a whole: When several donors were compared, the shared fraction of clonotypes was roughly 4.8% for naive CD4, around 3.5% for naive CD8, 2% to 2.5% for memory CD4, and less than 0.45% for memory CD8. Compared with non-shared clonotypes, the clonotypes found in all four sorted-subset donors had higher generation probabilities. Sampling was limited to blood, and TCR repertoires in tissue likely differ from TCR repertoires in blood. Even with the large sequencing depth, rarefaction of the sorted-subset datasets indicated that sequencing was incomplete. The small number of donors limited the genetic and exposure-history diversity represented. Naive subsets generally had larger estimated clonotype richness than memory subsets did. Pairwise subsampling indicated that sequencing depth was expected to affect the degree of clonotype sharing among donors.

As to this clone: The antigen it recognizes is unknown. Base-call qualities are not available, and no considerably larger clone is one nucleotide away.

TCR CDR3 regions were amplified from genomic DNA by multiplex PCR using the deep immunoSEQ assay. For each cell subset, the extracted genomic DNA was distributed evenly across all wells of several immunoSEQ 96-well plates, and each plate served as one replicate. For sorted subsets, each replicate PCR was loaded with 150 to 250 ng genomic DNA, equivalent to 25,000 to 30,000 T cell genomes. Purified libraries were quantified with a Qubit 3.0 fluorometer, sized on a Bioanalyzer 2100, and re-quantified with the KAPA Library Quantification kit. A separate single-read 150-cycle Illumina NextSeq 550 flow cell was used to sequence each immunoSEQ 96-well plate. The original pipeline was this. The immunoSEQ output contained only junctional sequences without quality scores, so filtering could not match that applied to full-length reads. Sequences were annotated with PyIR, a Python wrapper for IgBLAST v1.9, and V/J genes and CDR3 were assigned using IMGT germline references. Reads were filtered out if the reads had weak V/J assignments (E-value above 1e-6), no CDR3, stop codons, out-of-frame junctions, or ambiguous translated residues. V3J clonotypes were defined by identical inferred V gene, J gene, and CDR3 amino acid sequence. Percentage overlap between repertoires was computed as shared unique clonotypes divided by the size of the smaller repertoire. Three approaches were used to assess repertoire richness: RTK rarefaction, the Chao1 estimator, and Recon v2.1 estimates of unobserved clonotypes. For all TCRbeta clonotypes obtained by the gDNA method from a handful of donors, generation probabilities were computed with OLGA. TCRdb carries this immuneACCESS record with in-frame sequences only. Its versions omit some clonotypes, under half of them owing to an unresolved V gene in the studies checked, with the rest unexplained. V and J calls and clone size follow that table, whereas D and trimming were derived from the DNA. The sample data list around 750,000 clones, and 74% of these were observed just once. The ten largest clones represent over 1.5% of the sample.

The donors were healthy, HIV-negative adults with no recently reported acute infections or vaccinations. Only Caucasian adults living in Nashville, Tennessee, USA were represented among the donors. Magnetic negative selection was used to enrich CD4+ T cells, after which naive cells were positively selected on CD45RA and the negative fraction became the memory subset. Blood was collected by leukapheresis, and PBMCs were isolated by Ficoll-Histopaque density gradient centrifugation and then cryopreserved in liquid nitrogen vapor phase. Analytical flow cytometry was used to check the purity and quantity of each magnetically sorted T cell population. Genomic DNA was isolated from every sorted fraction and measured by UV absorbance on a Nanodrop 2000c. CDR1 and CDR2 are drawn from the germline V gene: MDHEN, SYDVKM. The CDR3 runs 14 residues from the cysteine to the phenylalanine. Left in the record is the CDR3 DNA by itself, 42 bases read in frame from the first base. The V end loses 1 base and the J end loses 2 bases, and a stretch of 6 bases separates them.

The chain links TRBV28 with TRBJ1-3, with no reliable assignment of the D segment. The material sequenced was memory CD4+ T cells sorted from blood. What the cell subset or site label conveys for this sample: CD45RA-negative fraction. The TCR was taken from a woman aged 25 to 45 in good health. CDR3 reads: CASSLLRAGNTIYF. The sequenced DNA is TGTGCCAGCAGTTTATTACGGGCTGGAAACACCATATATTTT.